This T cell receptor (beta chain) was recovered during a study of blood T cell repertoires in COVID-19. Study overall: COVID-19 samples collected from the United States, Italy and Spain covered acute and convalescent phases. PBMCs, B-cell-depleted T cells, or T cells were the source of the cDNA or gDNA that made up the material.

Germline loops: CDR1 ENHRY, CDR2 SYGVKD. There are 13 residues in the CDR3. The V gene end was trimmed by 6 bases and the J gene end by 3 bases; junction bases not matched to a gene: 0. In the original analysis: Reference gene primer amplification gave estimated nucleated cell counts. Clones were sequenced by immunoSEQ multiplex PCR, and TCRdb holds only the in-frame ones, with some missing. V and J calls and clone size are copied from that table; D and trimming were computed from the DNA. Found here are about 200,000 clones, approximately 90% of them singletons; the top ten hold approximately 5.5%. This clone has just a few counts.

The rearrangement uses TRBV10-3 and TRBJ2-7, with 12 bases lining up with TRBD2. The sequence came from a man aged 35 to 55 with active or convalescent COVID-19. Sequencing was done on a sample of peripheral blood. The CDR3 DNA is TGTGCCATCAGGACTAGCGGGAGCTACGAGCAGTACTTC. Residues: CAIRTSGSYEQYF.